This TCR beta chain was identified in a study of blood T cells in healthy people across ages. Primed by a sample-barcoded 5' primer and a J-beta primer mix, a second PCR proceeded for 7 to 11 cycles. Each of the cDNA molecules was tagged by a template-switch adaptor with 12 random nucleotides. TCRdb recomputed calls from the 5' RACE reads with MiXCR, one row per CDR3 protein. Among 1.8 million or so distinct CDR3 sequences, around 42% were seen once, and the ten largest hold approximately 22%. The germline V and J ends were trimmed by 7 bases and 5 bases, with 18 bases remaining between them. This CDR3 has 15 residues. Germline V gene data show CDR1 as MNHNS and CDR2 as SASEGT.

Material for sequencing was blood. This chain joins TRBV6-1 and TRBJ1-5; D is ambiguous. The sequence came from a human donor in good health. CDR3 nucleotide sequence: TGTGCCAGCATCAGGACGGGCTTTGCGGATCAGCCCCAGCATTTT. Encoded protein: CASIRTGFADQPQHF.